The T cell receptor (beta chain) described here comes from a study of post-analysis software for immune sequencing data. Study-wide results and limits: Samples from one preparation batch, clustered by F measure, grouped strongly together. People with multiple sclerosis had a significantly lower normalized Chao1 diversity than controls did. In patients, TRBV5-6, TRBV5-1 and TRBV20-1 belonged to roughly 5 TRBV segments found more frequently than in controls.

Germline lookup yields CDR1 MNHNY and CDR2 SVGAGI (reference sequence). The V gene end was trimmed by 4 bases and the J gene end by 1 base; junction bases not matched to a gene: 9. The CDR3 is 17 residues long. Of note for this clonotype: Its specificity is not known.

cDNA libraries for TCR beta contained unique molecular identifiers. The authors obtained roughly 500,000 cDNA molecules from roughly 1 to 10 million T cells. TCRdb recomputed calls from the PCR reads with MiXCR, one row per CDR3 protein. The sample lists 400,000 to 500,000 distinct CDR3 sequences, about 39% occurring once. The source material was blood. The sequence derives from a girl aged 2 to 9 with multiple sclerosis. The chain couples TRBV6-6 to TRBJ2-3; TRBD2 matches 9 bases. The CDR3 region is CASSSPQRGVRTDTQYF. CDR3 in DNA: TGTGCCAGCAGTTCCCCCCAGCGGGGGGTGCGCACAGATACGCAGTATTTT.